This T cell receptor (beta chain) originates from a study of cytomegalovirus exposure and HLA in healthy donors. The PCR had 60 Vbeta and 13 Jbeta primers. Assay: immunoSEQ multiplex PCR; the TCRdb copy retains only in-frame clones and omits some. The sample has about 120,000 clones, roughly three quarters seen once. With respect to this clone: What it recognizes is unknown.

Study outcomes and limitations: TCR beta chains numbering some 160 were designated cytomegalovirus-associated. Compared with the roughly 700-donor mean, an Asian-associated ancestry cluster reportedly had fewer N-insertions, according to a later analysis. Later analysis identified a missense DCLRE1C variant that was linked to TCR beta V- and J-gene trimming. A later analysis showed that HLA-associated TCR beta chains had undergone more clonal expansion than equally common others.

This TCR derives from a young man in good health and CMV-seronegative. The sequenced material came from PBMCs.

The CDR3: CASSSRLAHYEQYV. The CDR3 bases are TGTGCCAGCAGTTCCAGACTAGCCCACTACGAGCAGTACGTC. The chain links TRBV13 to TRBJ2-7, with 7 bases that match TRBD2. Germline V gene sequence: CDR1 PRHDT, CDR2 FYEKMQ (reference sequence). Germline trimming cut 6 bases from V and 3 bases from J; bases unmatched to any gene: 8. This CDR3 has 14 amino acids.